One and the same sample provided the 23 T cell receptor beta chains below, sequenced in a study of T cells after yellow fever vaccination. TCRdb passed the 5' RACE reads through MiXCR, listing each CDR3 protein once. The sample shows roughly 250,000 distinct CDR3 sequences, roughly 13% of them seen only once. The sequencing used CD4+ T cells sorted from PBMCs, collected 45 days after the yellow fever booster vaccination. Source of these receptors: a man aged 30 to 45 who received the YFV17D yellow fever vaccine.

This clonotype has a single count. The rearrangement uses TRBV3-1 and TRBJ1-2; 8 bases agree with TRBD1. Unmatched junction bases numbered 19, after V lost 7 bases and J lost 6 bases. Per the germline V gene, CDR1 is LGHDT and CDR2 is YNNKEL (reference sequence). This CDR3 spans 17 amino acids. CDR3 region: CASTIKRTGIVSNGYTF. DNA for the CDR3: TGTGCCAGCACCATTAAACGGACAGGGATAGTTAGTAATGGCTACACCTTC.

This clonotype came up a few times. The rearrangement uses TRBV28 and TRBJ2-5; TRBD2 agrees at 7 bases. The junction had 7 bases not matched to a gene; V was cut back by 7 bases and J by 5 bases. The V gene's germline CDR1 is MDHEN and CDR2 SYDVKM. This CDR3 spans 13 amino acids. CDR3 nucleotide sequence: TGTGCCAGCACCGGGGGAGGGCGGGAGACCCAGTACTTC. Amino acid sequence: CASTGGGRETQYF.

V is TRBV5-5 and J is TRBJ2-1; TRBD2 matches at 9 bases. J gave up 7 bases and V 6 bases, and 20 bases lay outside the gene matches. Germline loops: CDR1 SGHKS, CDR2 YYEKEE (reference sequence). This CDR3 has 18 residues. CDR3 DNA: TGTGCCAGCATCGGCCCTTGGGTTTTGGCGGGAGGGCCGAATGAGCAGTTCTTC. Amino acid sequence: CASIGPWVLAGGPNEQFF.

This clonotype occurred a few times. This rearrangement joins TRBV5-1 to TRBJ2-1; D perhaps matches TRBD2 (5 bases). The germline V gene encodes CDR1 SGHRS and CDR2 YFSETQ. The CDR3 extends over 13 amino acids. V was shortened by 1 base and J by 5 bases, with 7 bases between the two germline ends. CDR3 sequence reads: CASSLRLNNEQFF. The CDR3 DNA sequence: TGCGCCAGCAGCTTGCGACTAAACAATGAGCAGTTCTTC.

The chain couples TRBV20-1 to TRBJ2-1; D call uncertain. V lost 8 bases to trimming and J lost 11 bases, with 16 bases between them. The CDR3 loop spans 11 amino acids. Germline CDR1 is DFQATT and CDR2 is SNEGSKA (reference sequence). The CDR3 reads CSSSANLQQFF. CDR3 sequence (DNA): TGCAGTTCGAGCGCCAACCTTCAGCAGTTCTTC.

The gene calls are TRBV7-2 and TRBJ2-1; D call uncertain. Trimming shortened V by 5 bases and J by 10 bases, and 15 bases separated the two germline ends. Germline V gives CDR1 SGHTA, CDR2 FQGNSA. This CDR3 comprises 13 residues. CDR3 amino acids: CASSDLGRREQFF. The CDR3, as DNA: TGTGCCAGCAGCGATTTAGGTCGGCGGGAGCAGTTCTTC.

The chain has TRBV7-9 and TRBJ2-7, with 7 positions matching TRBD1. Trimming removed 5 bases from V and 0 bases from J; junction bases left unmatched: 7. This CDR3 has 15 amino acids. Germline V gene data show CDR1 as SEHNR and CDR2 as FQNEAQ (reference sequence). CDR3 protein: CASSTRQGASYEQYF. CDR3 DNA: TGTGCCAGCAGCACCCGACAGGGTGCCTCCTACGAGCAGTACTTC.

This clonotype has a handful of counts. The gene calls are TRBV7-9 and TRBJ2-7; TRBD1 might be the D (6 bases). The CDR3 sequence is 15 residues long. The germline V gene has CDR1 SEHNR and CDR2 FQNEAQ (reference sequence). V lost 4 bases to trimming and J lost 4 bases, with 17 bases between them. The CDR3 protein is CASSSHRVSEYEQYF. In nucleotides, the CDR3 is TGTGCCAGCAGCTCCCACAGGGTGTCTGAATACGAGCAGTACTTC. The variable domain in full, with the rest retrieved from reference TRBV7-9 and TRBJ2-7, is DTGVSQNPRHKITKRGQNVTFRCDPISEHNRLYWYRQTLGQGPEFLTYFQNEAQLEKSRLLSDRFSAERPKGSFSTLEIQRTEQGDSAMYLCASSSHRVSEYEQYFGPGTRLTVT.

CDR3 loop: CASSLGHHNTEAFF. As DNA, the CDR3 is TGCGCCAGCAGCTTGGGACACCATAACACTGAAGCTTTCTTT. V and J are TRBV5-1 and TRBJ1-1; D ambiguous. This CDR3 spans 14 amino acids. The germline CDR1 and CDR2 sequences are SGHRS and YFSETQ. V shed 0 bases and J shed 2 bases, with 8 bases lying between them.

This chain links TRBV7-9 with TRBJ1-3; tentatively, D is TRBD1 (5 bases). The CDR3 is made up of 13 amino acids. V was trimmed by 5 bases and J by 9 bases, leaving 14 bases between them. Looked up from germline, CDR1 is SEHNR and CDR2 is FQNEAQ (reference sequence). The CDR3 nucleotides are TGTGCCAGCAGCCAACAGGCTGAATCCACCATATATTTT. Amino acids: CASSQQAESTIYF.

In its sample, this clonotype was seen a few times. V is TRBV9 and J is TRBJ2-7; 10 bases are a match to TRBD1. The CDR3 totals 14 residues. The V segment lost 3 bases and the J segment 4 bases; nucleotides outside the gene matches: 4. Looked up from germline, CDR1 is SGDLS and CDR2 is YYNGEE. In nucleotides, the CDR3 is TGTGCCAGCAGCGCCGAGGGACAGGGGTACGAGCAGTACTTC. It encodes CASSAEGQGYEQYF.

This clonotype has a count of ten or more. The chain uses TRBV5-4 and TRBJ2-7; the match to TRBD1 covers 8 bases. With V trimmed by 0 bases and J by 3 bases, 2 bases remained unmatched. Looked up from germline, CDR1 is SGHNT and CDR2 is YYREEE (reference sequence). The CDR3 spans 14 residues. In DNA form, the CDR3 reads TGTGCCAGCAGCTTGGGAGACAGGGGCTACGAGCAGTACTTC. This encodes CASSLGDRGYEQYF.

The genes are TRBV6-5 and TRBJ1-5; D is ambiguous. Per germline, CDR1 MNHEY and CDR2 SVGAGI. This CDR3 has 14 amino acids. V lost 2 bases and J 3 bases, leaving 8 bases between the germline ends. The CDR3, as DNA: TGTGCCAGCAGTTACAAGGGCGACAATCAGCCCCAGCATTTT. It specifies CASSYKGDNQPQHF.

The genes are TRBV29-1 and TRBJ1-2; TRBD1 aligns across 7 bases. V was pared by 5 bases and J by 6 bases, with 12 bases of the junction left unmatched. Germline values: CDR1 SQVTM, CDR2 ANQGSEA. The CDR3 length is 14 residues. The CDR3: CSVSLSDRVNGYTF. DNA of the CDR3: TGCAGCGTTTCACTCTCTGACAGGGTAAATGGCTACACCTTC. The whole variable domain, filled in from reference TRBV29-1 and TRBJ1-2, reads SAVISQKPSRDICQRGTSLTIQCQVDSQVTMMFWYRQQPGQSLTLIATANQGSEATYESGFVIDKFPISRPNLTFSTLTVSNMSPEDSSIYLCSVSLSDRVNGYTFGSGTRLTVV.

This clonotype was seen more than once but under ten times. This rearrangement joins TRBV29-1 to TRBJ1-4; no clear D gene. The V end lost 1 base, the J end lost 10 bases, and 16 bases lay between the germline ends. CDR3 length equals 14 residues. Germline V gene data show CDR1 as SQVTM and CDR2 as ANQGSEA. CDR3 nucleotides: TGCAGCGTTGAAGTTCTCGGACCGGCTCGAAAACTGTTTTTT. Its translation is CSVEVLGPARKLFF.

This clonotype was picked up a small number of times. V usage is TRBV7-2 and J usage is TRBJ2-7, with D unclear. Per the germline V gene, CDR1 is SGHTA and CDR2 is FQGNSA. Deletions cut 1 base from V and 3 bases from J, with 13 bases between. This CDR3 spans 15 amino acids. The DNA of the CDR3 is TGTGCCAGCAGCTTAGACCCTACGCGGTACTACGAGCAGTACTTC. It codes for CASSLDPTRYYEQYF. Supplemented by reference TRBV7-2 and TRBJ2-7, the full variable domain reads GAGVSQSPSNKVTEKGKDVELRCDPISGHTALYWYRQSLGQGLEFLIYFQGNSAPDKSGLPSDRFSAERTGGSVSTLTIQRTQQEDSAVYLCASSLDPTRYYEQYFGPGTRLTVT.

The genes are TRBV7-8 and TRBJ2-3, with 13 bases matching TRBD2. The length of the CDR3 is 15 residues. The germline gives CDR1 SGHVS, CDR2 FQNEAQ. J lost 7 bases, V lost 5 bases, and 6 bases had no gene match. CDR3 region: CASSPTSGRWNTQYF. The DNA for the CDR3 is TGTGCCAGCAGCCCGACTAGCGGGAGGTGGAATACGCAGTATTTT.

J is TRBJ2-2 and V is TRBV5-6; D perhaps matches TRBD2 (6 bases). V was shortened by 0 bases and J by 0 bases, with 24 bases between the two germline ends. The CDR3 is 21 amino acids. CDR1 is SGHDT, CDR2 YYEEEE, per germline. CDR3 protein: CASSLVAGRGLSVTNTGELFF. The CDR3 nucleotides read TGTGCCAGCAGCTTGGTGGCAGGGCGGGGACTTTCGGTCACGAACACCGGGGAGCTGTTTTTT.

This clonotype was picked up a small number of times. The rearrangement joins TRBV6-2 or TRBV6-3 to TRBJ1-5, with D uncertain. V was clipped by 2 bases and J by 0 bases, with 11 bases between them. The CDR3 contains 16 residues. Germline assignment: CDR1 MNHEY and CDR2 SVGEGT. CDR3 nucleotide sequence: TGTGCCAGCAGTTACCGGCAGACCCATAGCAATCAGCCCCAGCATTTT. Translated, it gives CASSYRQTHSNQPQHF.

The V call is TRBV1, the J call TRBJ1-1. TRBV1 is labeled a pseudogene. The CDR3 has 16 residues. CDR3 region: CTSSHNRDQMNTEAFF. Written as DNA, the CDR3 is TGCACCAGCAGCCATAACCGGGACCAGATGAACACTGAAGCTTTCTTT.

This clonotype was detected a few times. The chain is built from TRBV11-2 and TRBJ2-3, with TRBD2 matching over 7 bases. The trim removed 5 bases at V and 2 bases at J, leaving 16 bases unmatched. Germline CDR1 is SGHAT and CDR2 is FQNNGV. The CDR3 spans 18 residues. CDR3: CASSPLGNGRILTDTQYF. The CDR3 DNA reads TGTGCCAGCAGCCCTCTAGGGAACGGGAGGATCCTCACAGATACGCAGTATTTT.

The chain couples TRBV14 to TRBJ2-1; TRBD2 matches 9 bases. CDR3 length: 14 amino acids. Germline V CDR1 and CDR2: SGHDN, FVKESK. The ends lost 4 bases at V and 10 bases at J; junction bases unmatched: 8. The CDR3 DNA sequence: TGTGCCAGCAGCCTAGCGGGAGTACGATCGGAGCAGTTCTTC. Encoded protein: CASSLAGVRSEQFF. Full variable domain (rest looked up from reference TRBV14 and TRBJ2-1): EAGVTQFPSHSVIEKGQTVTLRCDPISGHDNLYWYRRVMGKEIKFLLHFVKESKQDESGMPNNRFLAERTGGTYSTLKVQPAELEDSGVYFCASSLAGVRSEQFFGPGTRLTVL.

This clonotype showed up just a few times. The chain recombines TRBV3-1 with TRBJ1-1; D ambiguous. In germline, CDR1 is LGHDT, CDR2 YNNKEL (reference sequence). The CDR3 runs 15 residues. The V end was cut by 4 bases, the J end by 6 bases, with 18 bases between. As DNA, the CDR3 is TGTGCCAGCAGCCCTGAGTTGACCGGGAGGGCTGAAGCTTTCTTT. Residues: CASSPELTGRAEAFF.